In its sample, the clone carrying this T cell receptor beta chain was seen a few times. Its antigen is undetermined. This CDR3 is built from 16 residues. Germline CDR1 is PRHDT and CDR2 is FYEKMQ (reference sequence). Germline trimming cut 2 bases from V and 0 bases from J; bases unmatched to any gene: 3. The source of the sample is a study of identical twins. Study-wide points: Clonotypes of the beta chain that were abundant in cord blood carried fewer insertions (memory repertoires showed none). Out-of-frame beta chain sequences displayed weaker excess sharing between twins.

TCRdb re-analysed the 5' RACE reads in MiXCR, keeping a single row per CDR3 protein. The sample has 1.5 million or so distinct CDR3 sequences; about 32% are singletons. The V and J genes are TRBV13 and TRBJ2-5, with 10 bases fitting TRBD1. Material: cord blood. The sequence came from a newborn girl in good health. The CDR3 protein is CASSLKDRGYQETQYF. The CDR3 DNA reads TGTGCCAGCAGCTTAAAGGACAGGGGGTACCAAGAGACCCAGTACTTC.